This TCR beta chain is drawn from a study of T cell repertoires in cytomegalovirus infection. Looking at the study overall: Indicated by public TCR beta signatures were CMV infection and matching HLA type.

Study results and caveats: Carriers of CMV and the relevant HLA type were discriminated by public TCR beta frequency.

A word on this clonotype: Its antigen is unknown.

TCRdb independently ran MiXCR on the reads; one entry per CDR3 protein. The table has around 260,000 distinct CDR3 sequences, about 25% seen once. What was sequenced was PBMCs. This clonotype was sampled from a human donor in good health (CMV status not recorded). Some clones in this sample may be carry-over from other donors' samples.

CDR3 nucleotides: TGTGCCAGTAGTTCGGTTTCGACAGAGCCTATGAACACTGAAGCTTTCTTT. It specifies CASSSVSTEPMNTEAFF. The genes are TRBV19 and TRBJ1-1; D is possibly TRBD1 (5 bases). From germline, CDR1 is LNHDA and CDR2 SQIVND (reference sequence). This CDR3 has 17 amino acids. V lost 5 bases and J 0 bases, leaving 19 bases between the germline ends. Variable domain in full (rest from reference TRBV19 and TRBJ1-1): DGGITQSPKYLFRKEGQNVTLSCEQNLNHDAMYWYRQDPGQGLRLIYYSQIVNDFQKGDIAEGYSVSREKKESFPLTVTSAQKNPTAFYLCASSSVSTEPMNTEAFFGQGTRLTVV.